One sample yielded the 21 T cell receptor beta chains listed below, sequenced in a study of blood T cell repertoires in COVID-19. Data came from immunoSEQ multiplex PCR; TCRdb stores just in-frame clones and leaves some out. The table records roughly 280,000 clones, roughly 87% of them present only once. The sample taken for sequencing was peripheral blood. These receptors were collected from a woman between 50 and 59 years old who had recovered from COVID-19.

The J gene is TRBJ2-3, the V gene TRBV5-1; perhaps TRBD1 as D (6 bases). This CDR3 spans 16 amino acids. The V gene's germline CDR1 is SGHRS and CDR2 YFSETQ. V was cut by 0 bases and J by 2 bases, with 13 bases left in between. CDR3 bases: TGCGCCAGCAGCTTGGGCGGTTCAGGGGACACAGATACGCAGTATTTT. It codes for CASSLGGSGDTDTQYF.

Details on this clone: Different DNA sequences within this sample yield the same CDR3. The chain links TRBV9 to TRBJ1-1, with 8 positions matching TRBD1. After removal of 2 bases from V and 5 bases from J, the junction contained 5 bases not matched to a gene. Germline assignment: CDR1 SGDLS and CDR2 YYNGEE. The CDR3 has 14 residues. Here the CDR3 DNA reads TGTGCCAGCAGCGTGCAGGGGGCTGGGACTGAAGCTTTCTTT. Translated, it gives CASSVQGAGTEAFF.

The chain carries TRBV6-5 and TRBJ2-2; 8 bases map to TRBD1. Looked up from germline, CDR1 is MNHEY and CDR2 is SVGAGI. Trimming removed 0 bases from V and 5 bases from J; junction bases left unmatched: 5. This CDR3 has 16 residues. CDR3 bases: TGTGCCAGCAGTTACTCGTGGGACAGGAGGACCGGGGAGCTGTTTTTT. It encodes CASSYSWDRRTGELFF.

DNA of the CDR3: TGTGCCAGGGAAACCGGGACAGGGAATTCCTATGGCTACACCTTC. Translated, it gives CARETGTGNSYGYTF. The chain couples TRBV2 to TRBJ1-2; 9 bases map to TRBD1. J lost 4 bases, V lost 9 bases, and 12 bases had no gene match. The germline V gene has CDR1 SNHLY and CDR2 FYNNEI. This CDR3 is 15 amino acids long. Complete variable domain (other parts from reference TRBV2 and TRBJ1-2): EPEVTQTPSHQVTQMGQEVILRCVPISNHLYFYWYRQILGQKVEFLVSFYNNEISEKSEIFDDQFSVERPDGSNFTLKIRSTKLEDSAMYFCARETGTGNSYGYTFGSGTRLTVV.

This rearrangement joins TRBV7-9 to TRBJ1-1; tentative D call: TRBD1 (5 bases). The CDR3 runs 15 residues. V lost 4 bases to trimming and J lost 4 bases, with 16 bases between them. Germline CDR1 reads SEHNR; CDR2 reads FQNEAQ (reference sequence). The CDR3 spells CASSSRGGMGTEAFF. The CDR3 coding sequence is TGTGCCAGCAGCTCCCGTGGGGGGATGGGCACTGAAGCTTTCTTT. The full variable domain, in which reference TRBV7-9 and TRBJ1-1 provide the parts outside the CDR3, is DTGVSQNPRHKITKRGQNVTFRCDPISEHNRLYWYRQTLGQGPEFLTYFQNEAQLEKSRLLSDRFSAERPKGSFSTLEIQRTEQGDSAMYLCASSSRGGMGTEAFFGQGTRLTVV.

The genes are TRBV27 and TRBJ2-7, with 7 nucleotides matching TRBD1. Trimming at V came to 3 bases and at J to 4 bases, leaving 3 bases not matched to a gene. Germline loops: CDR1 MNHEY, CDR2 SMNVEV (reference sequence). The CDR3 covers 13 residues. The CDR3 region is CASSFDRVYEQYF. In nucleotides, the CDR3 is TGTGCCAGCAGTTTCGACAGGGTATACGAGCAGTACTTC.

V gene TRBV2 combines with J gene TRBJ1-1; tentatively, D is TRBD1 (5 bases). V lost 8 bases to trimming and J lost 1 base, with 11 bases between them. The CDR3 totals 13 residues. Germline CDR1 reads SNHLY; CDR2 reads FYNNEI. The CDR3 is CASEIDRNTEAFF. CDR3 nucleotides: TGTGCCAGCGAGATTGACAGGAACACTGAAGCTTTCTTT.

The chain links TRBV7-9 to TRBJ2-7; 11 nucleotides agree with TRBD2. There are 15 residues in the CDR3. The junction had 9 bases not matched to a gene; V was cut back by 4 bases and J by 7 bases. Germline V gives CDR1 SEHNR, CDR2 FQNEAQ (reference sequence). Here the CDR3 DNA reads TGTGCCAGCAGCTGGACTAGCGGGTTACCGGGGGAGCAGTACTTC. Protein: CASSWTSGLPGEQYF.

This clone was observed a few times. The V gene is TRBV11-2, the J gene TRBJ1-1, with D possibly being TRBD1 (5 bases). The germline V gene encodes CDR1 SGHAT and CDR2 FQNNGV. Trimming took off 5 bases at V and 0 bases at J, with 16 bases between the two ends. CDR3 length: 16 amino acids. CDR3 sequence (DNA): TGTGCCAGCAGCCGTCTTGCTGGGGCTTTGAACACTGAAGCTTTCTTT. It translates to CASSRLAGALNTEAFF.

The chain couples TRBV15 to TRBJ2-5; weak D call: TRBD1 (6 bases). The CDR3 is 14 residues long. The V end lost 3 bases, the J end lost 2 bases, and 10 bases lay between the germline ends. Germline assignment: CDR1 LNHNV and CDR2 YYDKDF (reference sequence). This CDR3 reads CATSRGARQETQYF. DNA of the CDR3: TGTGCCACCAGCAGGGGGGCCCGACAAGAGACCCAGTACTTC.

The chain has TRBV9 and TRBJ2-1; possibly TRBD2 for D (6 bases). CDR1 is SGDLS, CDR2 YYNGEE, per germline. The CDR3 extends over 17 amino acids. Between the trimmed V and J ends, which lost 3 bases and 5 bases, there was a span of 21 bases. CDR3 residues: CASSETRGSLTHNEQFF. The CDR3 bases are TGTGCCAGCAGCGAGACCCGGGGGAGCCTTACTCACAATGAGCAGTTCTTC.

The chain is built from TRBV9 and TRBJ2-6; 12 nucleotides align to TRBD2. CDR3 length: 19 amino acids. The germline CDR1 and CDR2 sequences are SGDLS and YYNGEE. The junction had 8 bases not matched to a gene; V was cut back by 4 bases and J by 0 bases. The CDR3 DNA sequence: TGTGCCAGCAGCCCACGGACTAGCGGGGCGATCTCTGGGGCCAACGTCCTGACTTTC. Translation gives CASSPRTSGAISGANVLTF.

The chain recombines TRBV7-9 with TRBJ1-6, with D perhaps matching TRBD1 (6 bases). V was shortened by 6 bases and J by 7 bases, with 19 bases between the two germline ends. Germline V lookup: CDR1 SEHNR, CDR2 FQNEAQ (reference sequence). There are 16 residues in the CDR3. The CDR3 DNA follows: TGTGCCAGCAGTCGCCTGGGGGGGCTCAGGAATTCACCCCTCCACTTT. Amino acids: CASSRLGGLRNSPLHF.

This chain links TRBV7-9 with TRBJ1-6; 7 positions agree with TRBD1. V trimming: 4 bases; J trimming: 9 bases; junction bases outside the gene matches: 3. CDR1 is SEHNR and CDR2 is FQNEAQ in the germline V gene (reference sequence). This CDR3 has 13 amino acids. The CDR3 loop is CASSSGQASPLHF. DNA for the CDR3: TGTGCCAGCAGCTCTGGACAGGCTTCACCCCTCCACTTT. Full variable domain (missing parts from reference TRBV7-9 and TRBJ1-6): DTGVSQNPRHKITKRGQNVTFRCDPISEHNRLYWYRQTLGQGPEFLTYFQNEAQLEKSRLLSDRFSAERPKGSFSTLEIQRTEQGDSAMYLCASSSGQASPLHFGNGTRLTVT.

The gene calls are TRBV6-5 and TRBJ2-1, with D possibly being TRBD2 (6 bases). V was trimmed by 6 bases and J by 3 bases, leaving 12 bases between them. The CDR3 extends over 14 amino acids. Germline V CDR1 and CDR2: MNHEY, SVGAGI. CDR3 DNA: TGTGCCAGCAGCCCCCTAGCGCTCTACAATGAGCAGTTCTTC. Amino acids: CASSPLALYNEQFF.

The chain uses TRBV9 and TRBJ2-7; 10 bases fit TRBD1. The V gene's germline CDR1 is SGDLS and CDR2 YYNGEE. The CDR3 extends over 15 amino acids. The ends lost 3 bases at V and 2 bases at J; junction bases unmatched: 5. CDR3 sequence: CASSAGGTGAYEQYF. As DNA, the CDR3 is TGTGCCAGCAGCGCCGGCGGGACAGGGGCCTACGAGCAGTACTTC.

This chain uses TRBV10-3 with TRBJ1-5; the D gene is possibly TRBD1 (5 bases). The CDR3 sequence is 14 residues long. V was cut by 3 bases and J by 6 bases, with 12 bases left in between. Germline V gene lookup returns CDR1 ENHRY and CDR2 SYGVKD. CDR3 bases: TGTGCCATCAGTGAAAGACAGCTCGGTCAGCCCCAGCATTTT. Encoded protein: CAISERQLGQPQHF.

This chain joins TRBV11-2 and TRBJ1-1; maybe TRBD1 (6 bases). The CDR3 is 15 amino acids. From germline, CDR1 is SGHAT and CDR2 FQNNGV. The V end was cut by 1 base, the J end by 4 bases, with 13 bases between. CDR3 in amino acids: CASSLVRGRGTEAFF. The CDR3 coding sequence is TGTGCCAGCAGCTTAGTAAGGGGCAGGGGCACTGAAGCTTTCTTT.

V usage is TRBV30 and J usage is TRBJ1-4, with D unclear. The CDR3 is 13 residues long. Trimming left V 5 bases short and J 0 bases short, with 7 bases between. The germline CDR1 and CDR2 sequences are GTSNPN and SVGIG (reference sequence). The CDR3 sequence is CAWATTTNEKLFF. The DNA for the CDR3 is TGTGCCTGGGCAACTACAACTAATGAAAAACTGTTTTTT.

The chain links TRBV5-1 to TRBJ2-3; 11 bases are shared with TRBD1. The CDR3 runs 16 residues. Germline lookup yields CDR1 SGHRS and CDR2 YFSETQ. The V and J ends lost 2 bases and 4 bases, in that order; junction bases with no gene match: 6. The CDR3, as DNA: TGCGCCAGCAGCTTCTTCGGGACAGGGGGTTCAGATACGCAGTATTTT. Its translation is CASSFFGTGGSDTQYF. Filled out from reference TRBV5-1 and TRBJ2-3, the complete variable domain reads KAGVTQTPRYLIKTRGQQVTLSCSPISGHRSVSWYQQTPGQGLQFLFEYFSETQRNKGNFPGRFSGRQFSNSRSEMNVSTLELGDSALYLCASSFFGTGGSDTQYFGPGTRLTVL.

V gene TRBV5-1 combines with J gene TRBJ2-3; the match to TRBD1 covers 10 bases. This CDR3 spans 16 amino acids. V lost 2 bases, J lost 2 bases, and 5 bases stayed unmatched. From germline, CDR1 is SGHRS and CDR2 YFSETQ. CDR3 sequence: CASSFVRQGATDTQYF. The CDR3 DNA follows: TGCGCCAGCAGCTTCGTTCGACAGGGGGCCACAGATACGCAGTATTTT.